This T cell receptor (beta chain) stems from a study of blood T cells in healthy people across ages (dated by TCRdb to between 2015 and 2017). With respect to the entire study: Template switching captured roughly one uniquely barcoded TCR beta cDNA molecule per two T cells in model experiments. Donors were grouped into four age groups: young (average approximately 15 years), middle-aged (about 40), aged (around 60) and long-lived (82). Using deep sequencing normalized with unique cDNA molecular identifiers, the study measured how TCR beta repertoire diversity changes with age. The study analyzed two additional independent replicas of 1 million unique cDNA reads from the same blood draw for two donors, one aged 18 to 29 and one aged 80 or older. To avoid experimental bias, donors of different ages were spread randomly across the sequencing lanes.

On this clonotype: Its antigen is currently not known. Base qualities are not at hand, and no much larger clone is one base apart.

The investigation overall reported the following: As age increased, observed TCR beta diversity per million T cells dropped in a roughly linear way, and a significant reduction was already evident by age 40. The long-lived group showed more naive CD4+ T cells, fewer expanded clones and increased TCR diversity than the aged group, suggesting age selection. Because donor CMV infection status was unknown, age-related changes in expanded clonotypes were potentially confounded. Total diversity estimates from one million sequenced T cells were considered lower bounds and underestimates. The percentage of naive T cells measured by flow cytometry correlated strongly with observed TCR beta diversity. Bulk unsorted PBMC profiling prevented conclusive comparison of naive and antigen-experienced compartments.

The roughly 39 donors, aged about 6 to 95 years, were systemically healthy Caucasian individuals from Russia. Each donor gave around 9.9 milliliters of peripheral blood, collected into EDTA-treated Vacutainer tubes. Ficoll-Paque density-gradient centrifugation was used to isolate PBMCs, with at least 6.5 million per sample. Total RNA was extracted from PBMCs with Trizol reagent, with at least 6 micrograms obtained per sample. For every donor, flow cytometry on a PBMC aliquot measured the percentage of naive CD45RAhigh/CD27high T cells. From cysteine to phenylalanine, the CDR3 is 14 amino acids long. Just the 42-base CDR3 DNA is kept, in frame starting at base 1. The germline V end is reduced by 6 bases and the J end by 7 bases; junction bases left unmatched: 7. Sequences MNHEY (CDR1) and SMNVEV (CDR2) are obtained from the germline V gene (reference sequence). The library came from 5' RACE. The sequencer was an Illumina HiSeq 2500. A second PCR of about 7 to 12 cycles was performed with a sample-barcoded 5' primer and a J-beta primer mix. A unique molecular identifier was introduced onto each TCR beta cDNA molecule by a template-switch 5' adaptor carrying 12 random nucleotides. Each sample yielded at least 3 million CDR3-containing paired-end reads. The Mint cDNA synthesis kit, primed by a TRBC-specific oligonucleotide, was used to synthesize first-strand cDNA from all RNA. Following uracil-DNA glycosylase treatment, all cDNA underwent a first 18-cycle PCR with the universal primers M1SS and BC2_uni_R. As for the authors' bioinformatics: Normalization of each sample was performed by random selection of 1 million high-quality reads, each carrying a distinct molecular identifier. Reads with shared molecular identifiers were discarded instead of being binned into consensus sequences. MiTCR, set to a Q25 quality threshold and the strictest error-elimination algorithm, was used for CDR3 identification, clonotype clustering and error correction. A nonparametric unseen species model with Euler transformation was used to estimate a lower bound on total TCR beta diversity. The public reads were reanalyzed by TCRdb: fastp trimming at Q25, MiXCR alignment, in-frame beta chains only. All rows with the same CDR3 protein become a single entry with the most common DNA and genes. TCRdb, not the authors, supplied the V and J calls. The sample contains over 600,000 distinct CDR3 sequences, roughly 21% of them found a single time. The top ten hold roughly 3.9% of the sample.

The sample consisted of blood. The rearrangement joined TRBV27 to TRBJ2-1, with 9 middle bases fitting TRBD1. The sequence was collected from a man in his 70s in good health. The encoded CDR3 is CASSFGQGMNEQFF. The sequenced DNA: TGTGCCAGCAGCTTTGGACAGGGGATGAATGAGCAGTTCTTC.